Presented here are 10 T cell receptor beta chains from one specimen sequenced in a study of OX40 agonist ivuxolimab in advanced cancers. Only in-frame clones appear in the TCRdb table, and some are missing; sequencing was by immunoSEQ multiplex PCR. The sample records around 80,000 clones, about 88% being singletons. Specimen: CD4+ or CD8+ T cells sorted from blood, collected in a trial of the OX40 agonist ivuxolimab. These receptors all come from an adult with an advanced solid tumor such as melanoma, head and neck, liver or kidney cancer.

The V call is TRBV19, the J call TRBJ1-3; 8 nucleotides line up with TRBD1. The germline CDR1 and CDR2 sequences are LNHDA and SQIVND (reference sequence). V shed 3 bases and J 2 bases; nucleotides not matched to a gene: 3. The CDR3 runs to 15 residues. The chain's CDR3 is CASSIRTGPGNTIYF. DNA for the CDR3: TGTGCCAGTAGTATCCGGACAGGGCCTGGAAACACCATATATTTT.

The J gene is TRBJ2-3, the V gene TRBV5-4; TRBD2 matches at 8 bases. Losses at the gene ends were 4 bases for V and 6 bases for J; bases not matched to a gene: 10. Germline V CDR1 and CDR2: SGHNT, YYREEE (reference sequence). The CDR3 extends over 15 amino acids. The chain's CDR3 is CASSRSGRGGDTQYF. The CDR3 coding sequence is TGTGCCAGCAGCCGGAGCGGGAGAGGCGGGGATACGCAGTATTTT.

The rearrangement uses TRBV7-2 and TRBJ2-7; 12 bases agree with TRBD2. Trimming took 1 base from V and 4 from J; bases not matched to a gene: 8. The length of the CDR3 is 17 residues. The V gene's germline CDR1 is SGHTA and CDR2 FQGNSA. CDR3 nucleotide sequence: TGTGCCAGCAGCTTAGGCCTTGGAACTAGCGGGGGGTACGAGCAGTACTTC. Its protein product is CASSLGLGTSGGYEQYF.

The chain joins TRBV15 to TRBJ2-5, with D unclear. This CDR3 region has 13 residues. Germline V gives CDR1 LNHNV, CDR2 YYDKDF (reference sequence). V dropped 8 bases and J dropped 1 base, with 11 bases sitting between them. CDR3 residues: CATPGRSQETQYF. Here the CDR3 DNA reads TGTGCCACCCCGGGTCGGAGCCAAGAGACCCAGTACTTC.

The V gene is TRBV5-4, the J gene TRBJ2-3; 13 bases agree with TRBD2. V was clipped by 0 bases and J by 4 bases; unmatched bases: 8. The CDR3 consists of 18 residues. In germline, CDR1 is SGHNT, CDR2 YYREEE (reference sequence). CDR3 sequence reads: CASSLGGLAGDGPDTQYF. The CDR3 nucleotides are TGTGCCAGCAGCTTGGGAGGACTAGCGGGAGATGGCCCAGATACGCAGTATTTT.

This clone showed up just a few times. V is TRBV5-1 and J is TRBJ1-6; 7 bases line up with TRBD1. V shed 4 bases, J shed 6 bases, and the junction held 4 bases outside the gene matches. The CDR3 totals 14 residues. Per the germline V gene, CDR1 is SGHRS and CDR2 is YFSETQ. The CDR3 reads CASSAGQVNSPLHF. CDR3 DNA: TGCGCCAGCAGCGCCGGACAGGTTAATTCACCCCTCCACTTT.

A single count supports this clone. The chain has TRBV5-1 and TRBJ1-4; D ambiguous. Trimming pared 0 bases from V and 7 bases from J, leaving 13 bases between. The V gene's germline CDR1 is SGHRS and CDR2 YFSETQ. The CDR3 is 15 amino acids. The CDR3 DNA sequence: TGCGCCAGCAGCTTGGCCGGGGATGAGGTTGAAAAACTGTTTTTT. It yields the protein CASSLAGDEVEKLFF.

This chain uses TRBV6-5 with TRBJ1-4; D is unclear. CDR3 length: 14 amino acids. Germline assignment: CDR1 MNHEY and CDR2 SVGAGI. Trimming shortened V by 4 bases and J by 8 bases, and 14 bases separated the two germline ends. CDR3 coding DNA: TGTGCCAGCAGTTCGAGCCGGGAGCCAGAAAAACTGTTTTTT. Protein sequence: CASSSSREPEKLFF.

This chain connects TRBV29-1 to TRBJ1-1; the D is unclear. Germline-derived CDR1 and CDR2 are SQVTM and ANQGSEA. Trimming removed 7 bases at V and 6 bases at J, with 12 bases between. The CDR3 has 11 residues. This CDR3 is CSATSYSEAFF. CDR3 coding DNA: TGCAGCGCTACCTCTTATTCTGAAGCTTTCTTT.

This chain joins TRBV27 and TRBJ1-6; D gene unclear. The V gene lost 3 bases and the J gene lost 1 base, with 10 bases spanning the gap. CDR1 and CDR2 from the germline V gene are MNHEY and SMNVEV (reference sequence). The CDR3 is made up of 16 amino acids. CDR3 residues: CASSFNGGSYNSPLHF. DNA for the CDR3: TGTGCCAGCAGTTTTAACGGTGGATCCTATAATTCACCCCTCCACTTT.